These 25 T cell receptor beta chains came from one sample sequenced in a study of blood T cell repertoires in COVID-19. The repertoire was sequenced with immunoSEQ multiplex PCR; TCRdb's copy has only in-frame clones and lacks some. The sample lists under 500,000 clones; around 89% were seen once. Sequencing was carried out using peripheral blood. Receptor source: a woman under 40 with acute or convalescent COVID-19.

This rearrangement joins TRBV5-1 to TRBJ1-3; D unresolved. The CDR3 length is 14 residues. The V gene's germline CDR1 is SGHRS and CDR2 YFSETQ. V was pared by 7 bases and J by 0 bases, with 11 bases between. CDR3 DNA: TGCGCCAGCGCCGAGGTGAGCTCTGGAAACACCATATATTTT. This encodes CASAEVSSGNTIYF.

The chain carries TRBV30 and TRBJ1-4; D possibly corresponds to TRBD1 (6 bases). Germline V CDR1 and CDR2: GTSNPN, SVGIG (reference sequence). Trimming cost V 3 bases and J 7 bases, with 12 bases left between them. The CDR3 has 13 amino acids. This CDR3 is CAWSLQGGEKLFF. The CDR3 nucleotides read TGTGCCTGGAGCCTACAGGGCGGTGAAAAACTGTTTTTT.

The rearrangement uses TRBV21-1 and TRBJ1-1; the listed D gene, TRBD1, was not tested against the DNA. TRBV21-1 represents a pseudogene. CDR3 length: 16 amino acids. CDR3 in amino acids: CASSKARGDLNTEAFF. The CDR3 nucleotides are TGTGCCAGCAGCAAAGCCAGGGGGGATTTGAACACTGAAGCTTTCTTT.

The chain uses TRBV28 and TRBJ2-7; TRBD2 is a possible D gene (5 bases). V dropped 4 bases and J dropped 7 bases, with 14 bases sitting between them. Germline CDR1 and CDR2: MDHEN and SYDVKM. The CDR3 loop spans 13 amino acids. CDR3 sequence (DNA): TGTGCCAGCAGTTCCATCGAGGGTCGAGAGCAGTACTTC. It translates to CASSSIEGREQYF. Supplemented by reference TRBV28 and TRBJ2-7, the full variable domain reads DVKVTQSSRYLVKRTGEKVFLECVQDMDHENMFWYRQDPGLGLRLIYFSYDVKMKEKGDIPEGYSVSREKKERFSLILESASTNQTSMYLCASSSIEGREQYFGPGTRLTVT.

The chain recombines TRBV6-5 with TRBJ2-7, with D possibly being TRBD2 (5 bases). Germline CDR1 reads MNHEY; CDR2 reads SVGAGI. The V end lost 6 bases, the J end lost 6 bases, and 18 bases lay between the germline ends. The CDR3 extends over 14 amino acids. CDR3 DNA sequence: TGTGCCAGCAGACCGCACCGAGGGCCTCTCGAGCAGTACTTC. Its translation: CASRPHRGPLEQYF.

The rearrangement uses TRBV9 and TRBJ2-1; 7 nucleotides match TRBD2. Germline-derived CDR1 and CDR2 are SGDLS and YYNGEE. The junction had 5 bases not matched to a gene; V was cut back by 3 bases and J by 2 bases. The CDR3 extends over 15 amino acids. The DNA for the CDR3 is TGTGCCAGCAGCGATACGGGGGGTACCTACAATGAGCAGTTCTTC. Its translation: CASSDTGGTYNEQFF.

The V and J genes are TRBV5-4 and TRBJ1-1; no definite D call. The CDR3 runs to 16 residues. Between the trimmed V and J ends, which lost 4 bases and 6 bases, there was a span of 22 bases. Germline loops: CDR1 SGHNT, CDR2 YYREEE (reference sequence). This CDR3 reads CASSPKGGQRGAEAFF. In DNA, the CDR3 is TGTGCCAGCAGCCCAAAAGGCGGTCAGCGAGGCGCTGAAGCTTTCTTT.

The chain joins TRBV19 to TRBJ1-4; D might be TRBD1 (6 bases). Deletions cut 9 bases from V and 6 bases from J, with 14 bases between. Germline V gives CDR1 LNHDA, CDR2 SQIVND (reference sequence). The CDR3 runs 13 residues. CDR3 sequence: CARSKDSDEKLFF. DNA of the CDR3: TGTGCCAGATCTAAGGACAGCGATGAAAAACTGTTTTTT. Together with reference TRBV19 and TRBJ1-4, the CDR3 gives the full variable domain: DGGITQSPKYLFRKEGQNVTLSCEQNLNHDAMYWYRQDPGQGLRLIYYSQIVNDFQKGDIAEGYSVSREKKESFPLTVTSAQKNPTAFYLCARSKDSDEKLFFGSGTQLSVL.

There are a few counts of this clone. The chain carries TRBV6-5 and TRBJ2-2; D gene uncertain. Trimming shortened V by 8 bases and J by 0 bases, and 10 bases separated the two germline ends. Per germline, CDR1 MNHEY and CDR2 SVGAGI. The length of the CDR3 is 14 residues. CDR3: CASSTGPNTGELFF. CDR3 DNA: TGTGCCAGCTCTACTGGGCCGAACACCGGGGAGCTGTTTTTT.

The gene calls are TRBV4-1 and TRBJ1-5; unclear D gene. Trimming shortened V by 2 bases and J by 2 bases, and 10 bases separated the two germline ends. Germline-derived CDR1 and CDR2 are MGHRA and YSYEKL. The CDR3 spans 15 residues. The DNA of the CDR3 is TGCGCCAGCAGCCAAAGTGACACCCGCAATCAGCCCCAGCATTTT. This encodes CASSQSDTRNQPQHF.

The chain couples TRBV11-1 to TRBJ2-7; 9 bases fit TRBD1. Losses at the gene ends were 5 bases for V and 3 bases for J; bases not matched to a gene: 11. The germline V gene encodes CDR1 SGHAT and CDR2 FQDESV (reference sequence). The CDR3 contains 16 residues. CDR3 DNA: TGTGCCAGCAGCGTGACCGGGACAGGGACGATCTACGAGCAGTACTTC. The encoded protein is CASSVTGTGTIYEQYF.

The chain couples TRBV7-3 to TRBJ1-1; D might be TRBD1 (5 bases). V dropped 2 bases and J dropped 8 bases, with 12 bases sitting between them. The CDR3 contains 13 residues. Germline V CDR1 and CDR2: SGHTA, FQGTGA. The CDR3: CASSLEEGTEAFF. The DNA of the CDR3 is TGTGCCAGCAGCTTAGAGGAGGGGACGGAAGCTTTCTTT.

The chain links TRBV25-1 to TRBJ1-1; D not resolved. Germline V gives CDR1 MGHDK, CDR2 SYGVNS. This CDR3 contains 15 residues. The ends were cut back, 11 bases at V and 4 bases at J, with 23 bases in the middle. In nucleotides, the CDR3 is TGTGCCGGTACGTTGGAGTTGTGGGTTTGCACTGAAGCTTTCTTT. It encodes CAGTLELWVCTEAFF. Full variable domain (outside the CDR3, taken from reference TRBV25-1 and TRBJ1-1): EADIYQTPRYLVIGTGKKITLECSQTMGHDKMYWYQQDPGMELHLIHYSYGVNSTEKGDLSSESTVSRIRTEHFPLTLESARPSHTSQYLCAGTLELWVCTEAFFGQGTRLTVV.

The chain recombines TRBV20-1 with TRBJ1-2, with a weak D call TRBD1 (5 bases). V lost 3 bases and J lost 6, with 17 bases in between. Germline-derived CDR1 and CDR2 are DFQATT and SNEGSKA (reference sequence). This CDR3 region has 14 residues. CDR3 in DNA: TGCAGTGCTAGTCGGAGGGGTCAACAACATGGCTACACCTTC. This sequence encodes CSASRRGQQHGYTF.

The CDR3 DNA follows: TGCGCCAGCAGTGAATCGGGAATCCAAGAGACCCAGTACTTC. Amino acids: CASSESGIQETQYF. V gene TRBV10-1 combines with J gene TRBJ2-5; the D gene is possibly TRBD2 (5 bases). The CDR3 runs to 14 residues. V was pared by 3 bases and J by 1 base, with 9 bases between. In germline, CDR1 is WNHNN, CDR2 SYGVQD (reference sequence).

This clone was seen a few times. V and J are TRBV2 and TRBJ2-2; no definite D call. V gave up 1 base and J gave up 3 bases, with 6 bases separating them. The germline V gene encodes CDR1 SNHLY and CDR2 FYNNEI. There are 14 residues in the CDR3. The CDR3 here is CASSEGVDTGELFF. CDR3 nucleotides: TGTGCCAGCAGTGAAGGCGTAGACACCGGGGAGCTGTTTTTT.

This chain links TRBV4-1 with TRBJ1-2; D is perhaps TRBD1 (6 bases). Germline loops: CDR1 MGHRA, CDR2 YSYEKL. V was clipped by 0 bases and J by 3 bases, with 11 bases between them. The CDR3 is 15 residues long. CDR3 region: CASSQDSTGDYGYTF. CDR3 coding DNA: TGCGCCAGCAGCCAAGACTCGACAGGAGACTATGGCTACACCTTC.

The CDR3 DNA is TGTGCCAGCAGCTTAGGGGGCGCAGGCTCTGAAGCTTTCTTT. Its protein is CASSLGGAGSEAFF. The gene calls are TRBV7-3 and TRBJ1-1; maybe TRBD1 (6 bases). This CDR3 has 14 residues. The germline CDR1 and CDR2 sequences are SGHTA and FQGTGA. Trimming shortened V by 2 bases and J by 6 bases, and 13 bases separated the two germline ends. Using reference TRBV7-3 and TRBJ1-1 for the parts outside the CDR3, the full variable domain is GAGVSQTPSNKVTEKGKYVELRCDPISGHTALYWYRQSLGQGPEFLIYFQGTGAADDSGLPNDRFFAVRPEGSVSTLKIQRTERGDSAVYLCASSLGGAGSEAFFGQGTRLTVV.

The V gene is TRBV28, the J gene TRBJ2-3; D might be TRBD2 (5 bases). The V end lost 3 bases, the J end lost 0 bases, and 10 bases lay between the germline ends. This CDR3 is built from 15 residues. Germline lookup yields CDR1 MDHEN and CDR2 SYDVKM. The CDR3 nucleotides read TGTGCCAGCAGTTTTACGGGAAAAAGCACAGATACGCAGTATTTT. It encodes CASSFTGKSTDTQYF. The full variable domain, with the rest looked up from reference TRBV28 and TRBJ2-3, is DVKVTQSSRYLVKRTGEKVFLECVQDMDHENMFWYRQDPGLGLRLIYFSYDVKMKEKGDIPEGYSVSREKKERFSLILESASTNQTSMYLCASSFTGKSTDTQYFGPGTRLTVL.

This chain connects TRBV5-1 to TRBJ2-7; 10 positions match TRBD1. The CDR3 runs to 17 residues. V lost 4 bases, J lost 3 bases, and 13 bases stayed unmatched. From germline, CDR1 is SGHRS and CDR2 YFSETQ. This chain's CDR3 is CASSPRWTGGTFYEQYF. CDR3 bases: TGCGCCAGCAGCCCCCGCTGGACAGGGGGGACATTCTACGAGCAGTACTTC.

The V call is TRBV3-1 (or the pseudogene TRBV3-2), the J call TRBJ1-2, with D possibly matching TRBD1 (5 bases). This CDR3 has 15 amino acids. The germline V gene has CDR1 LGHDT and CDR2 YNNKEL (reference sequence). With 4 bases removed from V and 3 bases from J, the gap between germline ends came to 15 bases. The CDR3 is CASSRGLTEDYGYTF. DNA for the CDR3: TGTGCCAGCAGCCGGGGTCTGACAGAGGACTATGGCTACACCTTC.

This clone has a handful of counts. V gene TRBV5-1 combines with J gene TRBJ2-1; the D is unclear. In germline, CDR1 is SGHRS, CDR2 YFSETQ. V gave up 4 bases and J gave up 7 bases, with 18 bases separating them. The CDR3 totals 15 residues. The CDR3 region has the DNA TGCGCCAGCAGCCAGGCCCCTCCGGCAACGAATGAGCAGTTCTTC. Encoded protein: CASSQAPPATNEQFF.

J is TRBJ2-2 and V is TRBV30; unclear D gene. V lost 5 bases to trimming and J lost 2 bases, with 6 bases between them. Germline V gene sequence: CDR1 GTSNPN, CDR2 SVGIG (reference sequence). The CDR3 is 12 amino acids. CDR3 residues: CAWAKNTGELFF. In DNA, the CDR3 is TGTGCCTGGGCAAAAAACACCGGGGAGCTGTTTTTT.

The CDR3 coding sequence is TGCGCCAGCAGCCTCGGGGCGTGGACAGGGAGGAAAAAACTGTTTTTT. It is translated as CASSLGAWTGRKKLFF. This chain links TRBV4-1 with TRBJ1-4; 8 bases are a match to TRBD1. V gave up 4 bases and J gave up 9 bases; unmatched junction bases: 13. This CDR3 comprises 16 residues. Germline V gene lookup returns CDR1 MGHRA and CDR2 YSYEKL.

The chain combines TRBV29-1 with TRBJ2-1; 13 bases agree with TRBD2. Germline trimming cut 6 bases from V and 4 bases from J; bases unmatched to any gene: 6. This CDR3 has 15 residues. CDR1 SQVTM and CDR2 ANQGSEA come from the germline V gene. CDR3 DNA sequence: TGCAGCGTATCGACTAGCGGGGGGAATTACAATGAGCAGTTCTTC. Translation: CSVSTSGGNYNEQFF.